The 18 T cell receptor beta chains listed next were all sequenced from one sample in a study of vaccination and CD4 T cells after COVID-19. The Oncomine TCR Beta short-read assay was applied to DNA of cultured CD4+ T cells. In TCRdb, the PCR reads were re-called with MiXCR into one record per CDR3 protein. Of some 25,000 distinct CDR3 sequences in the sample, around 30% were seen once. Their recognized antigens are unknown. Time point indicated: late sampling 161 to 241 days after vaccination in three convalescent patients. Treatment described: approximately 9-day PBMC culture with coronavirus spike peptide pools or control peptides (ViraFEST assay). Specimen: CD4+ T cells from blood, cultured in vitro, collected about 7 months after SARS-CoV-2 vaccination. These receptors originate from a human donor who had recovered from COVID-19.

This chain connects TRBV6-1 to TRBJ2-3; tentative D call: TRBD2 (6 bases). Germline CDR1 MNHNS, CDR2 SASEGT. CDR3 length equals 15 residues. Trimming left V 1 base short and J 4 bases short, with 12 bases between. The CDR3 DNA reads as TGTGCCAGCAGTGAAGTTCCGGGAGCGGCAGATACGCAGTATTTT. Residues: CASSEVPGAADTQYF.

The genes are TRBV10-3 and TRBJ2-7; the match to TRBD2 covers 11 bases. From germline, CDR1 is ENHRY and CDR2 SYGVKD. This CDR3 spans 13 amino acids. J was trimmed by 4 bases and V by 6 bases; bases with no gene match: 2. CDR3 coding DNA: TGTGCCATCAGCACTAGCGGGAGTTACGAGCAGTACTTC. Translation: CAISTSGSYEQYF.

In this sample, this clonotype is medium-sized. The chain links TRBV20-1 to TRBJ1-2; 9 bases fit TRBD1. J lost 7 bases, V lost 8 bases, and 11 bases had no gene match. This CDR3 region has 13 residues. Germline V gene sequence: CDR1 DFQATT, CDR2 SNEGSKA (reference sequence). CDR3 in DNA: TGCAGTACCTCCTGGGACAGGGAGGTTGGCTACACCTTC. Translating gives CSTSWDREVGYTF.

V and J are TRBV19 and TRBJ2-7, with D possibly matching TRBD2 (5 bases). The ends were cut back, 9 bases at V and 3 bases at J, with 15 bases in the middle. The CDR3 is made up of 13 amino acids. Germline assignment: CDR1 LNHDA and CDR2 SQIVND (reference sequence). This CDR3 is CASMDGLNYEQYF. The CDR3 DNA reads TGTGCCAGCATGGACGGACTGAACTACGAGCAGTACTTC.

This chain links TRBV7-2 with TRBJ1-3; no firm D call. V lost 6 bases, J lost 0 bases, and 9 bases lay in between. CDR1 and CDR2 from the germline V gene are SGHTA and FQGNSA. CDR3 length: 14 residues. CDR3 sequence: CASSHGDSGNTIYF. DNA for the CDR3: TGTGCCAGCAGTCACGGAGACTCTGGAAACACCATATATTTT.

The sample holds a few counts of this clonotype. This chain links TRBV7-2 with TRBJ2-3; D remains ambiguous. The V gene's germline CDR1 is SGHTA and CDR2 FQGNSA. Trimming took 1 base from V and 5 from J, leaving 10 bases between them. CDR3 length: 14 amino acids. The DNA for the CDR3 is TGTGCCAGCAGCTTAGTGTACGGACGAGATACGCAGTATTTT. Translating gives CASSLVYGRDTQYF. Using reference TRBV7-2 and TRBJ2-3 for the parts outside the CDR3, the full variable domain is GAGVSQSPSNKVTEKGKDVELRCDPISGHTALYWYRQSLGQGLEFLIYFQGNSAPDKSGLPSDRFSAERTGGSVSTLTIQRTQQEDSAVYLCASSLVYGRDTQYFGPGTRLTVL.

This clonotype has a handful of counts. V is TRBV20-1 and J is TRBJ2-2; D uncertain. The CDR3 loop spans 11 amino acids. V was cut by 3 bases and J by 7 bases, with 6 bases left in between. The germline V gene has CDR1 DFQATT and CDR2 SNEGSKA (reference sequence). The DNA of the CDR3 is TGCAGTGCTAGCGACAACGGGGAGCTGTTTTTT. Amino acid sequence: CSASDNGELFF.

The rearrangement joins TRBV7-9 to TRBJ2-2; 15 nucleotides match TRBD2. Trimming cost V 5 bases and J 5 bases; bases outside gene matches: 6. Germline lookup yields CDR1 SEHNR and CDR2 FQNEAQ (reference sequence). This CDR3 comprises 17 residues. In DNA form, the CDR3 reads TGTGCCAGCAGCCGAATGGGACTAGCGGGAGGTACCGGGGAGCTGTTTTTT. This sequence encodes CASSRMGLAGGTGELFF. The complete variable domain, with remaining parts taken from reference TRBV7-9 and TRBJ2-2, reads DTGVSQNPRHKITKRGQNVTFRCDPISEHNRLYWYRQTLGQGPEFLTYFQNEAQLEKSRLLSDRFSAERPKGSFSTLEIQRTEQGDSAMYLCASSRMGLAGGTGELFFGEGSRLTVL.

The chain uses TRBV7-2 and TRBJ2-5; a weak D match, TRBD2 (6 bases). Germline CDR1 reads SGHTA; CDR2 reads FQGNSA. Trimming left V 5 bases short and J 1 base short, with 17 bases between. The CDR3 totals 16 residues. The CDR3 DNA reads as TGTGCCAGCAGCCAATCGGGAGTGCGGGGCCAAGAGACCCAGTACTTC. Translation: CASSQSGVRGQETQYF.

This chain links TRBV20-1 with TRBJ2-3, with TRBD2 matching 8 bases. Germline assignment: CDR1 DFQATT and CDR2 SNEGSKA (reference sequence). The trim removed 5 bases at V and 8 bases at J, leaving 15 bases unmatched. There are 15 residues in the CDR3. Here the CDR3 reads CSAAPSAGGTSTQYF. Here the CDR3 DNA reads TGCAGTGCTGCCCCATCTGCGGGAGGTACTTCTACGCAGTATTTT.

The CDR3 DNA reads as TGTGCCAGCAGCTACCAAAATCAGGGTTTTCGGGAGACCCAGTACTTC. This sequence encodes CASSYQNQGFRETQYF. The gene calls are TRBV6-2 or TRBV6-3 and TRBJ2-5, with D maybe TRBD1 (5 bases). The germline CDR1 and CDR2 sequences are MNHEY and SVGEGT. The V gene lost 6 bases and the J gene lost 5 bases, with 22 bases spanning the gap. This CDR3 has 16 amino acids.

This clonotype has only a few counts. The chain recombines TRBV7-9 with TRBJ1-1; tentatively, D is TRBD1 (5 bases). CDR1 SEHNR and CDR2 FQNEAQ come from the germline V gene (reference sequence). Trimming removed 5 bases at V and 2 bases at J, with 12 bases between. The CDR3 has 14 residues. The CDR3 DNA reads as TGTGCCAGCAGCCCCCGGGGCGGTAACACTGAAGCTTTCTTT. Encoded protein: CASSPRGGNTEAFF.

In nucleotides, the CDR3 is TGTGCCAGCAGCTCTCCGACAGGGATTAATGAAAAACTGTTTTTT. Its translation: CASSSPTGINEKLFF. The V gene is TRBV28, the J gene TRBJ1-4, with TRBD1 identical over 7 bases. The CDR3 sequence is 15 residues long. V was clipped by 6 bases and J by 4 bases; unmatched bases: 8. Per the germline V gene, CDR1 is MDHEN and CDR2 is SYDVKM.

This clonotype was picked up a small number of times. The V call is TRBV10-3, the J call TRBJ1-1, with a weak D call TRBD1 (5 bases). This CDR3 contains 14 residues. CDR1 and CDR2 (germline): ENHRY, SYGVKD. Trimming stripped 2 bases from V and 1 base from J, with 8 bases between. CDR3 in DNA: TGTGCCATCAGTGAGAGGCAGGGGAACACTGAAGCTTTCTTT. It is translated as CAISERQGNTEAFF.

This clonotype has a handful of counts. The V gene is TRBV5-4, the J gene TRBJ2-5; TRBD1 aligns across 10 bases. The CDR3 is 15 amino acids. Germline trimming cut 4 bases from V and 5 bases from J; bases unmatched to any gene: 8. Germline CDR1 is SGHNT and CDR2 is YYREEE (reference sequence). The CDR3 sequence: CASSTRQGAEETQYF. CDR3 DNA sequence: TGTGCCAGCAGCACTCGACAGGGGGCGGAGGAGACCCAGTACTTC.

In its sample, this clonotype was seen once. The chain employs TRBV7-9 and TRBJ2-3; D gene unclear. The V end was cut by 8 bases, the J end by 6 bases, with 18 bases between. The germline gives CDR1 SEHNR, CDR2 FQNEAQ (reference sequence). This CDR3 is built from 14 residues. CDR3 protein: CASPVDDRRDTQYF. DNA of the CDR3: TGTGCCAGCCCGGTGGATGATCGAAGGGATACGCAGTATTTT.

This chain uses TRBV20-1 with TRBJ1-1; D gene ambiguous. V lost 3 bases, J lost 0 bases, and 11 bases lay in between. Germline CDR1 and CDR2: DFQATT and SNEGSKA (reference sequence). The CDR3 consists of 14 residues. DNA for the CDR3: TGCAGTGCTAGGGCCACGGAGATGAACACTGAAGCTTTCTTT. Translation: CSARATEMNTEAFF.

This clonotype has more than one count but fewer than ten. The chain carries TRBV20-1 and TRBJ2-7; 13 bases are shared with TRBD2. CDR3 size: 14 residues. The V and J ends lost 6 bases and 3 bases, in that order; junction bases with no gene match: 5. Germline CDR1 and CDR2: DFQATT and SNEGSKA (reference sequence). The CDR3: CSADGLAGDYEQYF. Written as DNA, the CDR3 is TGCAGTGCCGATGGACTAGCGGGAGACTACGAGCAGTACTTC.